This TCR beta chain was observed in a study of blood T cell repertoires in COVID-19. Study-wide background: Acute and convalescent COVID-19 specimens originated in the United States, Italy and Spain. T cells, B-cell-depleted T cells, or PBMCs supplied cDNA or gDNA.

The CDR3 spans 15 residues. Germline CDR1 is MNHNY and CDR2 is SVGAGI (reference sequence). After removal of 5 bases from V and 5 bases from J, the junction contained 10 bases not matched to a gene. As processed by the authors: Counts of nucleated cells, estimated from reference gene primer amplification, were obtained. Only in-frame clones appear in the TCRdb table, and some are missing; sequencing was by immunoSEQ multiplex PCR. V, J and clone size were drawn from that table, and D and trimming were deduced from the DNA. The data hold approximately 230,000 clones, with 88% observed a single time. V and J are TRBV6-6 and TRBJ2-7, with TRBD1 identical over 9 bases. The sequenced sample consisted of peripheral blood. This TCR was sampled from a man older than 75 with acute or convalescent COVID-19. CDR3 loop: CASSLRRTGVNEQYF. The CDR3 coding sequence is TGTGCCAGCAGTCTTCGAAGGACAGGGGTCAACGAGCAGTACTTC.